This T cell receptor (beta chain) was retrieved from a study of CD8+ T cells in alopecia areata listed by TCRdb under 2018. For the study in its entirety: Female C3H/HeJ recipients, 7-10 weeks old, were grafted with skin from C3H/HeJ donors with spontaneous alopecia (about 6-12 months old). To study T cell clonal expansion in alopecia areata, the researchers applied high-throughput TCRbeta sequencing to both the C3H/HeJ mouse model and human patients. Scalp tissue and sorted CD4+ and CD8+ peripheral blood T cells from patchy and totalis/universalis alopecia areata patients and from healthy controls were covered by human TCRbeta sequencing. Scalp clonality was compared among normal scalp (n=4), patchy alopecia areata scalp (n=8), and alopecia totalis/universalis scalp (n=8). RNA came from the PAXgene miRNA kit for fixed scalp, the miRNeasy kit for PBMCs, and the RNeasy kit for mouse skin. immunoSEQ multiplex PCR using 35 Vbeta forward primers and 13 Jbeta reverse primers was used to amplify TCRbeta CDR3 regions. General study outcomes and caveats: Shared TCR sequences between patients were less evident than in mice, which may be partly attributable to HLA diversity in the patient population. Scalp TCR repertoire analysis is complicated because resident alphabeta T cells in normal human skin are also sequenced, whereas mouse skin is dominated by gammadelta T cells. Lesional scalp, especially in alopecia totalis/universalis, showed higher clonality and more expanded CD8+ clones than normal scalp, suggesting antigenic drive.

Pooled mouse cutaneous lymph node cells were stained for CD4, CD8alpha, NKG2D, NKG2ACE and other markers and were then sorted on a BD Influx. The library was built by means of the immunoSEQ multiplex PCR assay. For TCR sequencing, RNA was extracted from every sample and reverse transcribed into cDNA to serve as template. SuperScript III was used for first-strand cDNA synthesis, primed with a 2:1 mix of oligo-dT and random hexamers. A synthetic immune receptor repertoire was used to assess amplification bias, and residual bias was removed computationally. Libraries were sequenced on Illumina HiSeq using 60 bp reads that covered the CDR3 and were read from J toward V. The study's own analysis went as follows. Raw reads were preprocessed to remove errors, and CDR3 was defined according to IMGT conventions as the region from the conserved cysteine to phenylalanine. Clonality was computed as 1 minus the Shannon entropy, with the entropy normalized by log2 of the number of productive unique TCRs. Whether each scalp clone was CD4 or CD8 was inferred by checking scalp TCRbeta sequences against the CD4 and CD8 repertoires from sorted blood. TCRdb stores this immuneACCESS table with in-frame sequences only. Part of the clones is absent; in the studies checked, under half of the shortfall reflects unresolved V genes, and no reason is known for the rest. V, J and clone size derive from that table, while D and trimming were established from the DNA sequence. The sample records under 350,000 clones, none occurring a single time. Clones ranked in the top ten supply 0.9% to 1.5% of the sample.

CDR1 and CDR2, per the germline V gene (reference sequence), are NSQYPW and LRSPGD. V is pared back by 5 bases and J by 0 bases, with 11 bases lying between the germline termini. There are 16 amino acids in the CDR3, from cysteine to phenylalanine inclusive. Of the CDR3's DNA, 39 bases were read; they are in frame from base 1. The sample holds a few counts of this clone. The specificity of this receptor is unknown. Gene names and germline sequences here are all drawn from mouse data. The read terminates 3 residues before the CDR3 end, so the remaining end is supplied by the germline J gene. This receptor was taken from a C3H/HeJ mouse with alopecia areata. The MHC haplotype of this strain is H2-k. The sequence links TRBV1 to TRBJ1-6; a tentative D call is TRBD1 (6 bases match). TRBJ1-6 is treated as an ORF (open reading frame) with a function not yet certain. The source material was CD4+ T cells sorted from a lymph node. The CDR3 DNA, read in part, is TGCACCTGCAGTACCGGGACACTTTCCTATAATTCGCCC. Translation gives CTCSTGTLSYNSP. The entire CDR3 sequence reads CTCSTGTLSYNSPLYF.